This TCR beta chain was retrieved from a study of blood T cells in healthy people across ages. Study findings and constraints: Using unsorted PBMCs precluded a conclusive naive versus antigen-experienced comparison. Fewer expanded clones and more diversity marked long-lived versus aged donors.

This clonotype was seen a handful of times. No antigen is known for it. The CDR3 sequence is 12 residues long. Trimming removed 4 bases at V and 5 bases at J, with 7 bases between. Per the germline V gene, CDR1 is SGDLS and CDR2 is YYNGEE. Donors ranged from roughly 6 to 90 years old and were healthy Caucasians in Russia. Researchers isolated at least 6 million PBMCs per sample. Then a second PCR, running roughly 6 to 11 cycles, was carried out with a sample-barcoded 5' primer and a J-beta primer mix. MiXCR, applied by TCRdb to the 5' RACE reads, yields one record per CDR3 protein. Among more than 650,000 distinct CDR3 sequences listed, 22% were seen once.

The TCR originated in a man between 65 and 79 years old in good health. The sequenced sample consisted of blood. The chain links TRBV9 to TRBJ2-4, with D hard to call. The CDR3 protein is CASSSGENIQYF. CDR3 nucleotides: TGTGCCAGCAGCTCGGGTGAAAACATTCAGTACTTC.